This TCR beta chain was observed in a study of shared clonotypes between healthy human individuals (dated by TCRdb to about 2020). Concerning the study at large: A couple of women and three men aged 18 to 49 years were included in the cohort. Each donor's leukapheresis produced roughly between roughly 0.85 and 10 billion PBMCs. Per donor, three plates each were used for CD4 naive and CD4 memory, two for CD8 naive, and one for CD8 memory. To increase sequencing depth and limit assay-specific biases, TCR repertoire library preparation and sequencing were carried out by different laboratories using diverse techniques. To estimate repertoire size and how much clonotypes are shared between individuals, the study performed deep sequencing of blood TCR repertoires from roughly five healthy adults.

For the CD8 naive samples, CD45RO-negative cells were positively selected for CCR7, yielding a CD45RA+CCR7+ population from which TemRA cells were excluded. Donors were healthy HIV-negative adults with no recently reported acute infections or vaccinations. Every donor was a Caucasian adult living in Nashville, Tennessee, USA. Blood was collected by leukapheresis, and PBMCs were isolated by Ficoll-Histopaque density gradient centrifugation and then cryopreserved in liquid nitrogen vapor phase. Purity and quantity of every magnetically sorted T cell population were checked by analytical flow cytometry. Genomic DNA was isolated from every sorted fraction and measured by UV absorbance on a Nanodrop 2000c. CDR3 length: 17 amino acids, cysteine to phenylalanine. The CDR3 DNA has 51 bases and is translated from base 1. Trimmed from V: 4 bases; trimmed from J: 2 bases; junction bases lacking a gene match: 12. Based on the germline V gene (reference sequence), the CDR1 and CDR2 sequences are SGHNT and YYREEE.

A remark on this clone: Its antigen specificity is not known. Base qualities are not at hand, and no much larger clone is one base apart.

Study-level results and caveats: The small number of donors limited the genetic and exposure-history diversity represented. Rarefaction of sorted-subset datasets indicated incomplete sequencing despite the large sequencing depth. Pairwise subsampling indicated that sequencing depth was expected to affect the degree of clonotype sharing among donors. Clonotypes shared by all four sorted-subset donors showed higher generation probabilities than non-shared clonotypes. Across a few donors, 4.5% to 6.5% of naive CD4, over 3% of naive CD8, under 2.5% of memory CD4, and over 0.35% of memory CD8 clonotypes were shared. Naive subsets generally had larger estimated clonotype richness than memory subsets did. Sampling was restricted to blood, and TCR repertoires in tissue are likely to differ from TCR repertoires in blood.

Using the deep immunoSEQ assay, TCR CDR3 regions were amplified from genomic DNA by multiplex PCR. Extracted genomic DNA from each cell subset was distributed evenly across all wells of several immunoSEQ 96-well plates, and each plate was treated as a replicate. For sorted subsets, about 0.2 ug genomic DNA, equal to about 30,000 T cell genomes, was loaded into each replicate PCR. Purified libraries were measured with a Qubit 3.0 fluorometer, size-checked on a Bioanalyzer 2100, and measured again with the KAPA Library Quantification kit. Every immunoSEQ 96-well plate was sequenced on a dedicated single-read 150-cycle Illumina NextSeq 550 flow cell. Concerning the study's data processing: Because the immunoSEQ output included only junctional sequences and no quality scores, the filtering could not be the same as the filtering used for full-length reads. To assign V/J genes and CDR3, sequences were annotated against IMGT germline references using PyIR, a Python wrapper for IgBLAST v1.9. Reads were filtered out if the reads had weak V/J assignments (E-value above 1e-6), no CDR3, stop codons, out-of-frame junctions, or ambiguous translated residues. A V3J clonotype was defined by an identical inferred V gene, J gene, and CDR3 amino acid sequence. The percentage overlap between two repertoires was calculated by dividing the number of shared unique clonotypes by the size of the smaller repertoire. Repertoire richness was assessed with RTK rarefaction, the Chao1 estimator, and Recon v2.1 estimates of unobserved clonotypes. OLGA was used to compute generation probabilities for all TCRbeta clonotypes that the gDNA method yielded from four donors. Entries here come from immuneACCESS through TCRdb and include only in-frame sequences with V and J called. Some clones fail to appear in such tables; in the studies checked, an unresolved V gene covers under half of the shortfall, and the cause of the remainder is unknown. The D gene and trimming were derived from the DNA, and the V and J assignments and clone size from that table. Within this sample are millions of clones, with about 92% of them counted one time only. Over 1.5% of the sample is held by the ten biggest clonotypes.

This TCR was sampled from a young man in good health. Some clones in this sample may be carry-over from other donors' samples. Sequencing was done on a sample of naive CD8+ T cells from PBMCs. Interpreted using the paper, the cell subset or site label stands for: CD45RA+CCR7+. In this chain, TRBV5-4 is recombined with TRBJ2-7; a stretch of 10 junction bases matches TRBD1. CDR3 reads: CASSPEGQGFFAYEQYF. The nucleotide sequence is given as TGTGCCAGCAGCCCAGAGGGACAGGGGTTTTTCGCCTACGAGCAGTACTTC.